This TCR beta chain was sequenced during a study of beta chain features in type 1 diabetes. CDR1 is SGHNT, CDR2 YYREEE, per germline (reference sequence). The length of the CDR3 is 14 residues. The V gene end was trimmed by 4 bases and the J gene end by 8 bases; junction bases not matched to a gene: 8. The authors reverse transcribed all of the isolated RNA, so sequencing captured expressed TCRB transcripts. This table comes from immunoSEQ multiplex PCR, and its TCRdb copy is limited to in-frame clones, with some not included. The table has a few hundred thousand clones, more than 13% seen once. J is TRBJ1-2 and V is TRBV5-4, with 10 bases fitting TRBD1. The source of this sequence is a woman younger than 30 in good health. Sample: naive CD4+ T cells from blood. DNA of the CDR3: TGTGCCAGCAGCCCCGACAGGGGGCTTCGCGGCTACACCTTC. This gives the protein CASSPDRGLRGYTF.